This T cell receptor beta chain originates from a study of blood T cell repertoires in COVID-19. Study-wide context: There were acute and convalescent COVID-19 samples, and they came from the United States, Italy and Spain. The cDNA or gDNA used as material had been derived from T cells, B-cell-depleted T cells, or PBMCs.

V was pared by 4 bases and J by 7 bases, with 6 bases of the junction left unmatched. Germline CDR1 is LGHNA and CDR2 is YNFKEQ. The CDR3 runs 15 residues. In the authors' workflow: It was from reference gene primer amplification that nucleated cell counts were estimated. Repertoires were generated with immunoSEQ multiplex PCR, while TCRdb's copy carries only in-frame clones and drops some. That table is the source of V, J and clone size, and D and trimming were worked out from the DNA. This table holds over 35,000 clones, around 82% found once. Material for sequencing was peripheral blood. The sequence was collected from a man aged 35 to 55 with active or convalescent COVID-19. The chain joins TRBV4-2 to TRBJ1-6; 8 bases fit TRBD1. The CDR3 sequence is CASSPQTGVNSPLHF. The CDR3 coding sequence is TGTGCCAGCAGCCCCCAGACAGGGGTAAATTCACCCCTCCACTTT.